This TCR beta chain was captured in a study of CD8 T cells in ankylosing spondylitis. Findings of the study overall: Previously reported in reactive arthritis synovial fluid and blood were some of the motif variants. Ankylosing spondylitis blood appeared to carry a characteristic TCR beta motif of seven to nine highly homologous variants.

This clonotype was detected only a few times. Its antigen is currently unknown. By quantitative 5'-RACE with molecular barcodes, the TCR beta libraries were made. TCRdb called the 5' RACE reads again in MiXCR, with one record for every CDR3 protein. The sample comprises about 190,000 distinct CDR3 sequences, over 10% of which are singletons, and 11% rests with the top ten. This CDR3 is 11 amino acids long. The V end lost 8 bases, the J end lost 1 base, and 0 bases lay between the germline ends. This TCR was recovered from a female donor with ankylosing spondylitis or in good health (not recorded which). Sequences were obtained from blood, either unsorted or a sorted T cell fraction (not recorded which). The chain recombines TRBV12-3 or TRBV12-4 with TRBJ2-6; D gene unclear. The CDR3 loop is CASSGANVLTF. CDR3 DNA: TGTGCCAGCTCTGGGGCCAACGTCCTGACTTTC.